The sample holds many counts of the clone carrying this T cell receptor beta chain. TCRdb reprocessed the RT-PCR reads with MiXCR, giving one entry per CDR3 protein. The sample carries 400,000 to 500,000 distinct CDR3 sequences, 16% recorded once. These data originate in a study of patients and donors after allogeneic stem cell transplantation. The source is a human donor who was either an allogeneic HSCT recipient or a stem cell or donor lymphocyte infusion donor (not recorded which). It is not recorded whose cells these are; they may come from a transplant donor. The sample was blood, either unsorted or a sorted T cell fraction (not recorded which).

The CDR3 is CASSLSLRTYNEQFF. The DNA for the CDR3 is TGTGCCAGCAGCTTATCACTGAGAACCTACAATGAGCAGTTCTTC. V usage is TRBV7-3 and J usage is TRBJ2-1; D gene unclear. This CDR3 is 15 amino acids long. With 2 bases removed from V and 2 bases from J, the gap between germline ends came to 10 bases. Looked up from germline, CDR1 is SGHTA and CDR2 is FQGTGA.